A selection of T cell receptor beta chains follows, all from one sample in a study of T cell repertoires in cytomegalovirus infection. No antigen has been assigned to these receptors. A single record per CDR3 protein comes from TCRdb applying MiXCR to the reads. The table includes 40,000 to 50,000 distinct CDR3 sequences, 20% to 25% detected once. The sequenced material came from PBMCs, sequenced either directly or after in vitro stimulation (not recorded which). The receptors come from a human donor in good health (CMV status not recorded). Some clones in this sample may be carry-over from other donors' samples. Each CDR3 is given with its conserved first and last residue. D genes are given only for firm matches. Clone size is shown for a subset of rows, as once, few, many or a class of expanded clone.

abundance: many
d_gene: .
v_gene: TRBV18
j_gene: TRBJ2-7
CDR3aa: CASSPTVVTDYQTYEQYF
CDR3nt: TGTGCCAGCTCACCGACAGTGGTAACGGACTACCAAACCTACGAGCAGTACTTC

abundance: .
d_gene: .
v_gene: TRBV20-1
j_gene: TRBJ1-5
CDR3aa: CSANRDSNQPQHF
CDR3nt: TGCAGTGCTAATAGGGACAGCAATCAGCCCCAGCATTTT

abundance: .
d_gene: TRBD1
v_gene: TRBV29-1
j_gene: TRBJ2-3
CDR3aa: CSERQGGTDTQYF
CDR3nt: TGCAGCGAAAGACAGGGTGGAACAGATACGCAGTATTTT

abundance: .
d_gene: .
v_gene: TRBV5-6
j_gene: TRBJ2-1
CDR3aa: CASSLQVGLRNYNEQFF
CDR3nt: TGTGCCAGCAGCTTGCAAGTAGGACTCCGAAACTACAATGAGCAGTTCTTC

abundance: many
d_gene: .
v_gene: TRBV7-9
j_gene: TRBJ2-7
CDR3aa: CASSSQSEQYF
CDR3nt: TGTGCCAGCAGCTCGCAGTCCGAGCAGTACTTC

abundance: few
d_gene: TRBD2
v_gene: TRBV12-3/TRBV12-4
j_gene: TRBJ2-1
CDR3aa: CASSVGLATYNEQFF
CDR3nt: TGTGCCAGCAGTGTGGGACTAGCTACCTACAATGAGCAGTTCTTC

abundance: .
d_gene: .
v_gene: TRBV19
j_gene: TRBJ1-5
CDR3aa: CASSLVPGPGQPQHF
CDR3nt: TGTGCCAGTAGCCTCGTCCCGGGACCGGGGCAGCCCCAGCATTTT

abundance: few
d_gene: TRBD1
v_gene: TRBV7-9
j_gene: TRBJ2-7
CDR3aa: CASSLWDRGSYEQYF
CDR3nt: TGTGCCAGCAGCTTATGGGACAGGGGCAGCTACGAGCAGTACTTC

abundance: .
d_gene: .
v_gene: TRBV11-2
j_gene: TRBJ1-5
CDR3aa: CASSLAGVSNQPQHF
CDR3nt: TGTGCCAGCAGCTTAGCTGGGGTGAGCAATCAGCCCCAGCATTTT

abundance: .
d_gene: .
v_gene: TRBV5-1
j_gene: TRBJ2-3
CDR3aa: CASSLVLPRADTQYF
CDR3nt: TGCGCCAGCAGCTTGGTACTCCCCAGGGCAGATACGCAGTATTTT

abundance: .
d_gene: TRBD1
v_gene: TRBV24-1
j_gene: TRBJ2-2
CDR3aa: CATSDFSGQENKNTGELFF
CDR3nt: TGTGCCACCAGTGATTTTTCAGGACAGGAAAACAAGAACACCGGGGAGCTGTTTTTT

abundance: many
d_gene: .
v_gene: TRBV3-1
j_gene: TRBJ2-1
CDR3aa: CASSQDSGANNEQFF
CDR3nt: TGTGCCAGCAGCCAAGACTCAGGAGCGAACAATGAGCAGTTCTTC

abundance: few
d_gene: .
v_gene: TRBV7-8
j_gene: TRBJ2-2
CDR3aa: CASSLLGGLTGELFF
CDR3nt: TGTGCCAGCAGCTTATTAGGAGGGCTCACCGGGGAGCTGTTTTTT

abundance: many
d_gene: .
v_gene: TRBV6-4
j_gene: TRBJ2-5
CDR3aa: CASSLSGEETQYF
CDR3nt: TGTGCCAGCAGTCTGTCAGGGGAGGAGACCCAGTACTTC

abundance: few
d_gene: .
v_gene: TRBV12-3/TRBV12-4
j_gene: TRBJ1-5
CDR3aa: CASRGRMGQPQHF
CDR3nt: TGTGCCAGCAGGGGACGGATGGGGCAGCCCCAGCATTTT

abundance: few
d_gene: .
v_gene: TRBV5-1
j_gene: TRBJ2-1
CDR3aa: CASSLGGDWDEQFF
CDR3nt: TGCGCCAGCAGCTTGGGGGGGGATTGGGATGAGCAGTTCTTC

abundance: .
d_gene: .
v_gene: TRBV10-2
j_gene: TRBJ2-3
CDR3aa: CASSESGHTQYF
CDR3nt: TGCGCCAGCAGTGAGTCTGGGCATACGCAGTATTTT

abundance: .
d_gene: .
v_gene: TRBV6-5
j_gene: TRBJ2-1
CDR3aa: CASSYSGDEIRFF
CDR3nt: TGTGCCAGCAGTTACTCGGGGGACGAGATTCGGTTCTTC

abundance: many
d_gene: .
v_gene: TRBV7-2
j_gene: TRBJ1-2
CDR3aa: CASSLAGTALNYGYTF
CDR3nt: TGTGCCAGCAGCTTAGCGGGCACAGCCTTAAACTATGGCTACACCTTC

abundance: few
d_gene: TRBD1
v_gene: TRBV6-1
j_gene: TRBJ1-5
CDR3aa: CASRGQVFSQPQHF
CDR3nt: TGTGCCAGCAGGGGACAGGTCTTTTCTCAGCCCCAGCATTTT

abundance: many
d_gene: TRBD2
v_gene: TRBV6-6
j_gene: TRBJ2-5
CDR3aa: CASSDASGSRETQYF
CDR3nt: TGTGCCAGCAGTGACGCTAGCGGGAGTCGAGAGACCCAGTACTTC

abundance: many
d_gene: .
v_gene: TRBV11-2
j_gene: TRBJ2-5
CDR3aa: CASSLVSRKETQYF
CDR3nt: TGTGCCAGCAGCTTAGTTTCCAGGAAAGAGACCCAGTACTTC

abundance: .
d_gene: TRBD2
v_gene: TRBV28
j_gene: TRBJ2-3
CDR3aa: CASTLGGDSTDTQYF
CDR3nt: TGTGCCAGCACCCTCGGGGGGGACAGCACAGATACGCAGTATTTT

abundance: .
d_gene: .
v_gene: TRBV6-2/TRBV6-3
j_gene: TRBJ2-7
CDR3aa: CASSYATRSRPYEQYF
CDR3nt: TGTGCCAGCAGTTACGCGACCCGATCAAGGCCCTACGAGCAGTACTTC

abundance: few
d_gene: .
v_gene: TRBV12-3/TRBV12-4
j_gene: TRBJ2-7
CDR3aa: CASSPLTQPGTHYEQYF
CDR3nt: TGTGCCAGCAGTCCGCTTACCCAACCCGGGACACACTACGAGCAGTACTTC

abundance: many
d_gene: TRBD1
v_gene: TRBV4-3
j_gene: TRBJ2-7
CDR3aa: CASSPHVGTQGASYEQYF
CDR3nt: TGCGCCAGCAGCCCCCACGTCGGAACACAGGGGGCTAGCTACGAGCAGTACTTC

abundance: few
d_gene: TRBD2
v_gene: TRBV29-1
j_gene: TRBJ2-5
CDR3aa: CSVVAGGQETQYF
CDR3nt: TGCAGCGTTGTGGCGGGAGGGCAAGAGACCCAGTACTTC

abundance: medium-sized
d_gene: .
v_gene: TRBV15
j_gene: TRBJ2-1
CDR3aa: CATSRGLGSSDEQFF
CDR3nt: TGTGCCACCAGCAGAGGACTAGGTTCGTCAGATGAGCAGTTCTTC

abundance: many
d_gene: TRBD2
v_gene: TRBV11-2
j_gene: TRBJ2-1
CDR3aa: CASSGWWALTSGGYNEQFF
CDR3nt: TGTGCCAGCAGCGGTTGGTGGGCCTTAACTAGCGGGGGATACAATGAGCAGTTCTTC

abundance: many
d_gene: TRBD2
v_gene: TRBV5-6
j_gene: TRBJ2-3
CDR3aa: CASMDGAGGTDTQYF
CDR3nt: TGTGCCAGCATGGACGGGGCGGGAGGAACAGATACGCAGTATTTT

abundance: few
d_gene: TRBD1
v_gene: TRBV19
j_gene: TRBJ1-5
CDR3aa: CASSPTGVGQPQHF
CDR3nt: TGTGCCAGTAGTCCAACAGGGGTGGGTCAGCCCCAGCATTTT

abundance: .
d_gene: .
v_gene: TRBV2
j_gene: TRBJ1-6
CDR3aa: CASGFQGNSPLHF
CDR3nt: TGTGCCAGCGGGTTTCAGGGTAATTCACCCCTCCACTTT

abundance: few
d_gene: .
v_gene: TRBV19
j_gene: TRBJ1-5
CDR3aa: CASSIGGAARQPQHF
CDR3nt: TGTGCCAGTAGTATAGGAGGTGCAGCACGTCAGCCCCAGCATTTT

abundance: many
d_gene: TRBD1
v_gene: TRBV27
j_gene: TRBJ2-5
CDR3aa: CASSRGTGVQTQYF
CDR3nt: TGTGCCAGCTCCCGCGGGACAGGGGTACAGACCCAGTACTTC

abundance: few
d_gene: .
v_gene: TRBV12-3/TRBV12-4
j_gene: TRBJ2-1
CDR3aa: CASSLRAINEQFF
CDR3nt: TGTGCCAGCAGTTTGAGGGCGATCAATGAGCAGTTCTTC

abundance: many
d_gene: TRBD2
v_gene: TRBV6-6
j_gene: TRBJ2-3
CDR3aa: CASSGRTSGTYGTDTQYF
CDR3nt: TGTGCCAGCAGCGGCCGGACTAGCGGGACCTATGGGACAGATACGCAGTATTTT

abundance: .
d_gene: .
v_gene: TRBV6-1
j_gene: TRBJ2-1
CDR3aa: CASSEAFTGSYSYNEQFF
CDR3nt: TGTGCCAGCAGTGAAGCTTTCACCGGGAGTTACTCCTACAATGAGCAGTTCTTC

abundance: many
d_gene: TRBD1
v_gene: TRBV15
j_gene: TRBJ1-1
CDR3aa: CATSSETVDRGTEAFF
CDR3nt: TGTGCCACCAGCAGTGAAACAGTGGACAGGGGCACTGAAGCTTTCTTT

abundance: once
d_gene: .
v_gene: TRBV7-2
j_gene: TRBJ1-1
CDR3aa: CASSSHPRGMNTEAFF
CDR3nt: TGTGCCAGCAGCTCTCATCCCAGGGGCATGAACACTGAAGCTTTCTTT

abundance: few
d_gene: .
v_gene: TRBV13
j_gene: TRBJ1-2
CDR3aa: CASSLGGGGGYGYTF
CDR3nt: TGCGCCAGCAGCTTGGGCGGCGGCGGTGGCTATGGCTACACCTTC

abundance: many
d_gene: .
v_gene: TRBV4-1
j_gene: TRBJ2-7
CDR3aa: CASSQDRGRTTYEQYF
CDR3nt: TGCGCCAGCAGCCAAGATCGGGGCAGGACTACCTACGAGCAGTACTTC

abundance: few
d_gene: TRBD1
v_gene: TRBV19
j_gene: TRBJ1-6
CDR3aa: CAGGDRGMTPLHF
CDR3nt: TGTGCCGGGGGGGACAGGGGCATGACGCCCCTCCACTTT

abundance: many
d_gene: .
v_gene: TRBV7-2
j_gene: TRBJ2-3
CDR3aa: CASSRMASTDTQYF
CDR3nt: TGTGCCAGCAGCCGGATGGCTAGCACAGATACGCAGTATTTT

abundance: many
d_gene: .
v_gene: TRBV7-2
j_gene: TRBJ1-5
CDR3aa: CASSRTGTQPQHF
CDR3nt: TGTGCCAGCAGCCGAACAGGGACTCAGCCCCAGCATTTT